Below, one T cell receptor (beta chain) is given with its context. What it recognizes is unknown. This CDR3 has 16 residues. The V segment lost 3 bases and the J segment 0 bases; nucleotides outside the gene matches: 5. Germline CDR1 and CDR2: SEHNR and FQNEAQ (reference sequence). These data belong to a study of graft-versus-host responses after intestinal transplantation. Study summary: Each recipient received a multivisceral, liver-intestinal, or isolated intestinal graft. Tacrolimus and steroids were given for around three years to all recipients after anti-thymocyte globulin induction. Whole-study findings and limits: Ileal or blood samples showed some GvH clones first, and such clones were also found in recipient marrow.

Generated by immunoSEQ multiplex PCR, the TCRdb table keeps only in-frame clones and is missing some. The sample has around 87,000 clones; around 90% are singletons. Source: unstimulated CD8+ T cells sorted from spleen or lymph node cells, taken before transplant. The chain joins TRBV7-9 to TRBJ1-3; 7 positions agree with TRBD1. This clonotype was sampled from a human donor who was the organ donor for an intestinal transplant. CDR3 loop: CASSFPGQSSGNTIYF. Written as DNA, the CDR3 is TGTGCCAGCAGCTTCCCGGGACAGAGCTCTGGAAACACCATATATTTT.